Below, 28 T cell receptor beta chains from the same sample are listed, as sequenced in a study of T cells in Graves' hyperthyroidism and ophthalmopathy. The investigators amplified TCR beta CDR3 regions from RNA transcripts. Using the HTBI primer set, a first-round RT-PCR was run on the TCR CDR3. From the multiplex PCR reads, TCRdb called clonotypes with MiXCR, one entry per CDR3 protein. The data hold some 690,000 distinct CDR3 sequences, with approximately 15% observed a single time. The sequenced sample consisted of blood. The receptors were gathered from a man between 50 and 59 years old with Graves' hyperthyroidism.

The chain carries TRBV3-1 and TRBJ2-7, with D unresolved. The V and J ends lost 0 bases and 2 bases respectively, with 14 bases between them. The CDR3 is 16 amino acids. Germline V gives CDR1 LGHDT, CDR2 YNNKEL (reference sequence). CDR3 protein: CASSQDRRSLTYEQYF. The DNA for the CDR3 is TGTGCCAGCAGCCAAGATAGACGGTCTCTGACCTACGAGCAGTACTTC.

The V gene is TRBV28, the J gene TRBJ1-4, with unresolved D. CDR1 and CDR2 from the germline V gene are MDHEN and SYDVKM. V was cut by 5 bases and J by 6 bases, with 10 bases left in between. This CDR3 contains 13 residues. CDR3: CASSGGSDEKLFF. Written as DNA, the CDR3 is TGTGCCAGCAGTGGAGGGAGTGATGAAAAACTGTTTTTT.

In its sample, this clonotype was seen many times. This chain links TRBV28 with TRBJ1-1; D call uncertain. Trimming removed 5 bases from V and 0 bases from J, with 13 bases in between. Germline values: CDR1 MDHEN, CDR2 SYDVKM. This CDR3 region has 15 residues. CDR3 region: CASSPLAEMNTEAFF. The CDR3 coding sequence is TGTGCCAGCAGTCCATTGGCCGAGATGAACACTGAAGCTTTCTTT.

This clonotype appeared a few times. The chain joins TRBV3-1 to TRBJ2-1, with TRBD2 identical over 9 bases. Per germline, CDR1 LGHDT and CDR2 YNNKEL (reference sequence). The CDR3 consists of 15 residues. The V segment lost 2 bases and the J segment 5 bases; nucleotides outside the gene matches: 4. For the CDR3, the DNA is TGTGCCAGCAGCCAACGGCCTAGCGGGGACAATGAGCAGTTCTTC. The encoded protein is CASSQRPSGDNEQFF.

This sequence joins TRBV29-1 and TRBJ2-7; no clear D. Germline V lookup: CDR1 SQVTM, CDR2 ANQGSEA. This CDR3 comprises 11 residues. Trimming shortened V by 4 bases and J by 6 bases, and 10 bases separated the two germline ends. DNA for the CDR3: TGCAGCGTTGTTTCTGGTCCCGAGCAGTACTTC. As protein: CSVVSGPEQYF.

This clonotype has ten or more counts. V usage is TRBV2 and J usage is TRBJ2-7; TRBD2 might be the D (5 bases). Trimming removed 2 bases at V and 3 bases at J, with 11 bases between. The CDR3 runs to 14 residues. Germline-derived CDR1 and CDR2 are SNHLY and FYNNEI. CDR3 sequence (DNA): TGTGCCAGCAGTGAAACGGGAACCCACTACGAGCAGTACTTC. This sequence encodes CASSETGTHYEQYF.

This clonotype was recorded many times. This chain links TRBV12-3 or TRBV12-4 with TRBJ1-1, with no clear D. V was trimmed by 2 bases and J by 1 base, leaving 5 bases between them. The length of the CDR3 is 13 residues. The CDR3 DNA sequence: TGTGCCAGCAGTTTAATGGGGAACACTGAAGCTTTCTTT. Amino acid sequence: CASSLMGNTEAFF.

Only a few counts were recorded for this clonotype. The chain is built from TRBV6-1 and TRBJ1-5, with 7 positions matching TRBD1. From germline, CDR1 is MNHNS and CDR2 SASEGT. CDR3 length: 17 amino acids. Trimming at V came to 6 bases and at J to 1 base, leaving 12 bases not matched to a gene. CDR3 nucleotides: TGTGCCAGCAGCCAAGGCGGGGGGGGACAGAGCAATCAGCCCCAGCATTTT. Encoded protein: CASSQGGGGQSNQPQHF.

This clonotype has just one count. V and J are TRBV27 and TRBJ2-3; 9 nucleotides line up with TRBD1. This CDR3 is 16 amino acids long. V lost 6 bases to trimming and J lost 2 bases; unmatched junction nucleotides: 9. Germline CDR1 and CDR2: MNHEY and SMNVEV (reference sequence). The CDR3 region has the DNA TGTGCCAGCAGCTCCAGGGACAGGGAGGACACAGATACGCAGTATTTT. Translated, it gives CASSSRDREDTDTQYF.

The rearrangement uses TRBV6-1 and TRBJ1-4; weak D call: TRBD1 (6 bases). The length of the CDR3 is 12 residues. Trimming removed 6 bases at V and 7 bases at J, with 9 bases between. Germline CDR1 is MNHNS and CDR2 is SASEGT. The CDR3, as DNA: TGTGCCAGCAGGGACAGTCGTGAAAAACTGTTTTTT. It codes for CASRDSREKLFF.

This clonotype was observed at least ten times. CDR3: CASSEDTVGTEAFF. CDR3 DNA: TGTGCCAGCAGTGAGGACACGGTGGGCACTGAAGCTTTCTTT. The chain combines TRBV2 with TRBJ1-1; D might be TRBD1 (5 bases). Germline V lookup: CDR1 SNHLY, CDR2 FYNNEI. Trimming cost V 3 bases and J 4 bases, with 12 bases left between them. This CDR3 is 14 amino acids long.

This clonotype was recorded at least ten times. The V and J genes are TRBV6-2 or TRBV6-3 and TRBJ2-6; D ambiguous. Germline loops: CDR1 MNHEY, CDR2 SVGEGT. The CDR3 covers 17 residues. Trimming removed 2 bases from V and 2 bases from J, with 13 bases in between. The CDR3 nucleotides are TGTGCCAGCAGTTACAGCAGCCTGGTCCCTGGGGCCAACGTCCTGACTTTC. It translates to CASSYSSLVPGANVLTF.

This clonotype was detected a few times. The gene calls are TRBV24-1 and TRBJ2-3; 8 nucleotides line up with TRBD1. V gave up 8 bases and J gave up 5 bases; unmatched junction bases: 11. Germline V gives CDR1 KGHDR, CDR2 SFDVKD. The CDR3 length is 15 residues. The CDR3 bases are TGTGCCACCACTGGACCAGGGGGCTCCGAAGATACGCAGTATTTT. As protein: CATTGPGGSEDTQYF.

This clonotype was recorded many times. The CDR3 DNA is TGTGCCATCAGTGAGTTACAAGGCAGCCCCTATGGCTACACCTTC. Translation: CAISELQGSPYGYTF. The chain uses TRBV10-3 and TRBJ1-2; D gene uncertain. The CDR3 consists of 15 residues. The germline V gene encodes CDR1 ENHRY and CDR2 SYGVKD. V lost 1 base and J 4 bases, leaving 13 bases between the germline ends.

This chain connects TRBV6-2 or TRBV6-3 to TRBJ2-5, with D unclear. Germline V gene sequence: CDR1 MNHEY, CDR2 SVGEGT. V dropped 6 bases and J dropped 1 base, with 15 bases sitting between them. The CDR3 sequence is 15 residues long. The CDR3, as DNA: TGTGCCAGCAGCCCCGACAAACTCCTCCAAGAGACCCAGTACTTC. This translates into CASSPDKLLQETQYF.

This clonotype was picked up many times. Here the CDR3 DNA reads TGTGCCAGCAGTTTAGTTCTTCGTTTTGGGACTAGCGGGACCACCGCGCACAATGAGCAGTTCTTC. It specifies CASSLVLRFGTSGTTAHNEQFF. The genes are TRBV12-3 or TRBV12-4 and TRBJ2-1; 13 bases fit TRBD2. This CDR3 comprises 22 residues. J lost 5 bases, V lost 1 base, and 20 bases had no gene match.

This clonotype was counted ten times or more. The CDR3 protein is CASLNRRGANTEAFF. The CDR3 DNA reads as TGTGCCAGCCTAAATCGTAGGGGGGCGAACACTGAAGCTTTCTTT. The chain couples TRBV6-1 to TRBJ1-1, with a tentative D call TRBD1 (6 bases). The V gene lost 8 bases and the J gene lost 1 base, with 17 bases spanning the gap. Germline CDR1 and CDR2: MNHNS and SASEGT. This CDR3 spans 15 amino acids.

The V gene is TRBV27, the J gene TRBJ1-5, with TRBD1 matching 7 bases. V lost 6 bases to trimming and J lost 0 bases; unmatched junction nucleotides: 14. Germline loops: CDR1 MNHEY, CDR2 SMNVEV (reference sequence). This CDR3 is 18 amino acids long. The CDR3 region has the DNA TGTGCCAGCAGCCTACTGGGACAGACTCTTCATAGCAATCAGCCCCAGCATTTT. Amino acids: CASSLLGQTLHSNQPQHF.

In DNA, the CDR3 is TGTGCCAGCAGCCAAGACAGGACAGGGGGCTTTGGGGAGCAGTTCTTC. Translated, it gives CASSQDRTGGFGEQFF. The chain carries TRBV4-2 and TRBJ2-1, with 11 bases aligning to TRBD1. J was trimmed by 10 bases and V by 0 bases; bases with no gene match: 8. In germline, CDR1 is LGHNA, CDR2 YNFKEQ. The CDR3 loop spans 16 amino acids.

This clonotype was seen at least ten times. This chain links TRBV10-3 with TRBJ1-1; D uncertain. There are 13 residues in the CDR3. The germline CDR1 and CDR2 sequences are ENHRY and SYGVKD. V was pared by 0 bases and J by 3 bases, with 5 bases between. CDR3 loop: CAISESRDTEAFF. Written as DNA, the CDR3 is TGTGCCATCAGTGAGTCGAGGGACACTGAAGCTTTCTTT.

This clonotype came up many times. V usage is TRBV28 and J usage is TRBJ1-2; D is undetermined. Trimming took 2 bases from V and 0 from J, leaving 10 bases between them. Germline CDR1 is MDHEN and CDR2 is SYDVKM. There are 15 residues in the CDR3. The DNA for the CDR3 is TGTGCCAGCAGTTTACGGTCCGTAGCTAACTATGGCTACACCTTC. It codes for CASSLRSVANYGYTF.

This clonotype came up many times. CDR3 sequence: CAISEGGGPQGVETQYF. CDR3 DNA sequence: TGTGCCATCAGTGAGGGGGGCGGCCCTCAGGGGGTCGAGACCCAGTACTTC. The chain uses TRBV10-3 and TRBJ2-5; 7 bases are shared with TRBD1. Germline V lookup: CDR1 ENHRY, CDR2 SYGVKD. The CDR3 is 17 residues long. V was clipped by 2 bases and J by 5 bases; unmatched bases: 14.

In its sample, this clonotype was seen many times. This rearrangement joins TRBV12-3 or TRBV12-4 to TRBJ2-1; 7 bases match TRBD1. CDR3 length: 15 amino acids. The J segment lost 4 bases and the V segment lost 6 bases, leaving 9 bases of the junction unmatched. The CDR3 loop is CASRVGTALYNEQFF. For the CDR3, the DNA is TGTGCCAGCAGAGTAGGGACAGCGTTGTACAATGAGCAGTTCTTC.

At least ten counts were recorded for this clonotype. This sequence joins TRBV20-1 and TRBJ1-2; TRBD1 agrees at 7 bases. The germline gives CDR1 DFQATT, CDR2 SNEGSKA (reference sequence). With 3 bases clipped from V and 8 bases from J, the junction kept 9 bases outside the gene matches. The CDR3 loop spans 13 amino acids. The DNA of the CDR3 is TGCAGTGCTAGTAGTCAGGGGGTTAGCGGCTACACCTTC. Translated: CSASSQGVSGYTF.

This clonotype showed up just a few times. The junction shows a germline mismatch at one end, possibly a read error. V usage is TRBV24-1 and J usage is TRBJ1-2; a weak D match, TRBD1 (5 bases). CDR1 and CDR2 from the germline V gene are KGHDR and SFDVKD. This CDR3 has 14 amino acids. CDR3 coding DNA: TGTGCCACCAGTGACCCACCTACAGGACATGGCTACATCTTC. Encoded protein: CATSDPPTGHGYIF.

V gene TRBV14 combines with J gene TRBJ2-7; tentative D call: TRBD2 (7 bases). V shed 4 bases and J shed 3 bases, with 19 bases lying between them. CDR1 is SGHDN and CDR2 is FVKESK in the germline V gene. The CDR3 is made up of 16 amino acids. The CDR3, as DNA: TGTGCCAGCAGCCTGCTCCGGGGGGCCAGGGGCTACGAGCAGTACTTC. It specifies CASSLLRGARGYEQYF.

This clonotype showed up many times. The rearrangement joins TRBV12-3 or TRBV12-4 to TRBJ2-5; 7 bases line up with TRBD2. The CDR3 spans 17 residues. With V trimmed by 2 bases and J by 5 bases, 14 bases remained unmatched. The CDR3 region has the DNA TGTGCCAGCAGTTTAATCTCGACTAGCACCCGTCCGGAGACCCAGTACTTC. This sequence encodes CASSLISTSTRPETQYF.

In this sample, this clonotype turned up many times. The J gene is TRBJ2-1, the V gene TRBV6-2 or TRBV6-3, with TRBD2 as a possible D gene (6 bases). This CDR3 is 17 amino acids long. Germline CDR1 is MNHEY and CDR2 is SVGEGT. Trimming took off 5 bases at V and 1 base at J, with 18 bases between the two ends. The DNA for the CDR3 is TGTGCCAGCAGTATATTCTCTAGCGTTAGTTCCTACAATGAGCAGTTCTTC. Translated, it gives CASSIFSSVSSYNEQFF.